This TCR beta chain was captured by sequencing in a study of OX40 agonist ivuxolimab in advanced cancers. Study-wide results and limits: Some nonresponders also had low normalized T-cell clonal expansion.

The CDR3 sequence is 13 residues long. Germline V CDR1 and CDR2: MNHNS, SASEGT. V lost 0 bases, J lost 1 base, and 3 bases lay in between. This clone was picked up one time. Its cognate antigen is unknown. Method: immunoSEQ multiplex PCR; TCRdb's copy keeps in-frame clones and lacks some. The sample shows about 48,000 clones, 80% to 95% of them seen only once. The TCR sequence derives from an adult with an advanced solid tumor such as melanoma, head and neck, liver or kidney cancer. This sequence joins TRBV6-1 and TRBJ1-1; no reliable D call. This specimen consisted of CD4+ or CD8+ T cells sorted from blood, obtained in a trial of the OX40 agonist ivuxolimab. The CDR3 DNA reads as TGTGCCAGCAGTGAAGCAAGGAACACTGAAGCTTTCTTT. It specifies CASSEARNTEAFF.